This section outlines one TCR beta chain sequence together with its context. V lost 0 bases and J lost 7; bases outside the gene matches: 4. Per the germline V gene, CDR1 is LGHDT and CDR2 is YNNKEL (reference sequence). The CDR3 is 14 residues long. The RNA, about 0.45 to 1 ug, was put through reverse transcription using random hexamers. Across 54 Vbeta and 13 Jbeta, TCR beta CDR3 was amplified with immunoSEQ multiplex PCR. From the immunoSEQ multiplex PCR reads, TCRdb called clonotypes with MiXCR, one entry per CDR3 protein. This table has about 160,000 distinct CDR3 sequences, just over 90% appearing once. This sample stems from a study of CD8 T cells in Susac syndrome. TCR beta was sequenced from blood CD8+ and CD4+ T cells. Age- and sex-matched healthy donors served as the control group. TEMRA cells underwent FACS enrichment and CD8+ and CD4+ T cells underwent negative isolation.

V gene TRBV3-1 combines with J gene TRBJ1-2; 8 nucleotides align to TRBD1. The sample consisted of CD4+ T cells from PBMCs. The sequence came from a human donor in good health. The CDR3 DNA follows: TGTGCCAGCAGCCAAGAGTCAGGGGGCTCTGGCTACACCTTC. Its translation: CASSQESGGSGYTF.